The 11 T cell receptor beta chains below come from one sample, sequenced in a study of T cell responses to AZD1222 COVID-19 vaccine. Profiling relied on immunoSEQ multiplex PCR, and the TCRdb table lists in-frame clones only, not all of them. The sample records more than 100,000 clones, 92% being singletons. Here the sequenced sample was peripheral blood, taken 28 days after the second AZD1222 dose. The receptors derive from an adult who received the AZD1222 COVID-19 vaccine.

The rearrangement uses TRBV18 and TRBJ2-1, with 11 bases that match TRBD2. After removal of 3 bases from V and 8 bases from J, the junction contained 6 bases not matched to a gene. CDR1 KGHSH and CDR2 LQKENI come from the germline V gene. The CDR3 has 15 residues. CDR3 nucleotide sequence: TGTGCCAGCTCACCTACTAGCGGGAGAGTTCATGAGCAGTTCTTC. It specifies CASSPTSGRVHEQFF.

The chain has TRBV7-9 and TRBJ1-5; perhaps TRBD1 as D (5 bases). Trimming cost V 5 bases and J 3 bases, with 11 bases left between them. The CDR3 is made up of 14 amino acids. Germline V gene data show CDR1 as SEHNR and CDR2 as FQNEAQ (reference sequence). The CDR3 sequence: CASSLGGYNQPQHF. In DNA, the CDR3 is TGTGCCAGCAGCCTCGGGGGGTACAATCAGCCCCAGCATTTT.

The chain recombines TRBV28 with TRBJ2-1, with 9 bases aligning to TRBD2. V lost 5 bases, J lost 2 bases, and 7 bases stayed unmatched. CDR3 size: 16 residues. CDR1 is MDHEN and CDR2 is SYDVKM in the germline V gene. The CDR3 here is CASSPYSSGAYNEQFF. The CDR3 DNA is TGTGCCAGCAGTCCCTATTCTAGCGGGGCCTACAATGAGCAGTTCTTC. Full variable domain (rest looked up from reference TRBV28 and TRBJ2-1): DVKVTQSSRYLVKRTGEKVFLECVQDMDHENMFWYRQDPGLGLRLIYFSYDVKMKEKGDIPEGYSVSREKKERFSLILESASTNQTSMYLCASSPYSSGAYNEQFFGPGTRLTVL.

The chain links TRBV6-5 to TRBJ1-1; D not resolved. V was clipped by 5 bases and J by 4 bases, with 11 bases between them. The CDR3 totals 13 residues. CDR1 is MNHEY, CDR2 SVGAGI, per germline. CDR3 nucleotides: TGTGCCAGCAGTCTAGCGTGGGGCACTGAAGCTTTCTTT. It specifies CASSLAWGTEAFF.

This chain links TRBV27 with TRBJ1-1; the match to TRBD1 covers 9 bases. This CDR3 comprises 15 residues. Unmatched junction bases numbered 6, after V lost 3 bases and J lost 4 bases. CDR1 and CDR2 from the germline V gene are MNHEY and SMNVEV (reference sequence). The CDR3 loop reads CASSFSGQGITEAFF. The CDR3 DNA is TGTGCCAGCAGTTTCTCCGGACAGGGGATCACTGAAGCTTTCTTT.

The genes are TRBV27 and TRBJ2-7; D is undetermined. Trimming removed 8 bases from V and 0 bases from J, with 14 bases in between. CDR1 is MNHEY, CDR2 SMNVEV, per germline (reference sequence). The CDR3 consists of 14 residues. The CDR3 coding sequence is TGTGCCAGCCACTCAGCGACTTCCTCCTACGAGCAGTACTTC. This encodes CASHSATSSYEQYF.

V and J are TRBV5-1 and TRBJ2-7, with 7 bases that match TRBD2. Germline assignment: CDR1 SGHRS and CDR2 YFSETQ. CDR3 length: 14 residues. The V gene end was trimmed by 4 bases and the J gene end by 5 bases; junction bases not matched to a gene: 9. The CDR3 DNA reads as TGCGCCAGCAGCCCCCGGGAGGAGGGGAACGAGCAGTACTTC. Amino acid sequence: CASSPREEGNEQYF.

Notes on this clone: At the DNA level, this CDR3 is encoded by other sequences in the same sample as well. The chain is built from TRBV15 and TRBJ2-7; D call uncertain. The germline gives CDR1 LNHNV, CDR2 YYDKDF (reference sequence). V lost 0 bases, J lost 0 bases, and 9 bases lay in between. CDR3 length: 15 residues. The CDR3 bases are TGTGCCACCAGCAGAGAGGTAGCATCCTCCTACGAGCAGTACTTC. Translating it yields CATSREVASSYEQYF.

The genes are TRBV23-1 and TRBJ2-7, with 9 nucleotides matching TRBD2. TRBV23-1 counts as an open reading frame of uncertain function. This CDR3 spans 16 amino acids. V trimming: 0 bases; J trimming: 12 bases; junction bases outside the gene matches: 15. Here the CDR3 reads CASSQSSLAGCRPTYF. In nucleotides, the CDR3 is TGCGCCAGCAGTCAATCGAGTCTAGCGGGATGTAGGCCTACGTACTTC.

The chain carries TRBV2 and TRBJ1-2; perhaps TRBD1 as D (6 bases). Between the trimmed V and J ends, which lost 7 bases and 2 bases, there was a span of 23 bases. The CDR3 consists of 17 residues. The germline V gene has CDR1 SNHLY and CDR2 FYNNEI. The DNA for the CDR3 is TGTGCCAGCACCACGAGGCAGATGGGGGCCCTAAACTATGGCTACACCTTC. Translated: CASTTRQMGALNYGYTF. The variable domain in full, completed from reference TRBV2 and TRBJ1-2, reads EPEVTQTPSHQVTQMGQEVILRCVPISNHLYFYWYRQILGQKVEFLVSFYNNEISEKSEIFDDQFSVERPDGSNFTLKIRSTKLEDSAMYFCASTTRQMGALNYGYTFGSGTRLTVV.

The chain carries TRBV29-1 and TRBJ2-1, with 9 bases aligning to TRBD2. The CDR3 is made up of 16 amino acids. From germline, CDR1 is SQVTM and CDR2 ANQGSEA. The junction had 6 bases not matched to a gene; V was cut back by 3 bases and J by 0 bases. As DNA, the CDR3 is TGCAGCGTTGATCTTGCGGGAGGGCACTCCTACAATGAGCAGTTCTTC. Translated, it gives CSVDLAGGHSYNEQFF.